This note documents a single T cell receptor (beta chain) sequence. Profiled with immunoSEQ multiplex PCR; TCRdb holds only in-frame clones, not every one. Of roughly 28,000 clones in the sample, about 86% were seen once. This sample is drawn from a study of OX40 agonist ivuxolimab in advanced cancers. Across the study: Dose-escalation cases comprised hepatocellular carcinoma, melanoma, renal cell or head and neck cancer.

The source is an adult with an advanced solid tumor such as melanoma, head and neck, liver or kidney cancer. The sample was CD4+ or CD8+ T cells sorted from blood, taken in a trial of the OX40 agonist ivuxolimab.

DNA for the CDR3: TGTGCCAGTAACATGTCCCCGGCAGGCTACACCGGGGAGCTGTTTTTT. This encodes CASNMSPAGYTGELFF. The chain recombines TRBV19 with TRBJ2-2; D unresolved. The V and J ends lost 7 bases and 3 bases respectively, with 18 bases between them. Germline CDR1 and CDR2: LNHDA and SQIVND (reference sequence). The CDR3 is 16 amino acids.